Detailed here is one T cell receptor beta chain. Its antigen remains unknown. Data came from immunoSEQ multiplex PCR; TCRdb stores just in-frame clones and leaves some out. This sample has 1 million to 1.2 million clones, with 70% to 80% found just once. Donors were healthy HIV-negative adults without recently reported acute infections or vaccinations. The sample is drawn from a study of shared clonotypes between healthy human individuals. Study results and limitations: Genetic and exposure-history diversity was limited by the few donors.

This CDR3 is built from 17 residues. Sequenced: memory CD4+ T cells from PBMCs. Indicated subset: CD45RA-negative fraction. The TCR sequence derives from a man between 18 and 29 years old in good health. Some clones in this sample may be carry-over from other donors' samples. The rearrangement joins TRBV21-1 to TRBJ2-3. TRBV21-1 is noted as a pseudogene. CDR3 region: CASSKKGFGNIQDTQYF. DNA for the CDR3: TGTGCCAGCAGCAAAAAAGGGTTTGGGAACATACAAGATACGCAGTATTTT.